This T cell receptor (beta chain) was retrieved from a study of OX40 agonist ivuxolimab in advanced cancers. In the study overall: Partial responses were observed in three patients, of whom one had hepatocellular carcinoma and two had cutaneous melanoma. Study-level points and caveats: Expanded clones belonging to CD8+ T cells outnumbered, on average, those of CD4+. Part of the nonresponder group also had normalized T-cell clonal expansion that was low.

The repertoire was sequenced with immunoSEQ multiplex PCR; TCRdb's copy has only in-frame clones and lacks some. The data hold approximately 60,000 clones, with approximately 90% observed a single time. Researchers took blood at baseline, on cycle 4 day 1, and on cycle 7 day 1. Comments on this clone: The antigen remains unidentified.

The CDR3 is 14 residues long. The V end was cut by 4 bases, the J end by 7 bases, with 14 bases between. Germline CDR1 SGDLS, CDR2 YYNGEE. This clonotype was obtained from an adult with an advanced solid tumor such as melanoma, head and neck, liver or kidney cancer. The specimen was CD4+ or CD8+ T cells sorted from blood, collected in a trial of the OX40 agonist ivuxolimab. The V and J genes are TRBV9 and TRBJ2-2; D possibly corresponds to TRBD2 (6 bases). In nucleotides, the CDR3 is TGTGCCAGCAGCCTAAGTGGGGAGGTCGGGGAGCTGTTTTTT. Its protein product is CASSLSGEVGELFF.